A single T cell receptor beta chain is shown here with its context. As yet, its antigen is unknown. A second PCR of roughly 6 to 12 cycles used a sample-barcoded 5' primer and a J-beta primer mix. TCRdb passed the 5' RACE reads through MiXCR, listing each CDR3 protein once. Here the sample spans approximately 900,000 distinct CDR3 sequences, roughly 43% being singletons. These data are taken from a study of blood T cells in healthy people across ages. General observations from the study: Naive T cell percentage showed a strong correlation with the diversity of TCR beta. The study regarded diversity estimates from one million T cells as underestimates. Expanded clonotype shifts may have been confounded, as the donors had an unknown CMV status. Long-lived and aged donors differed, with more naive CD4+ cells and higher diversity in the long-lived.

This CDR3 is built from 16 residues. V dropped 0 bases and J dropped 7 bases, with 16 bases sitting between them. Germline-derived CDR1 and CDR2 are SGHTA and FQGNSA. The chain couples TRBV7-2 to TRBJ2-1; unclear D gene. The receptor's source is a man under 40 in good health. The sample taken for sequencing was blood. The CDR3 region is CASSLASGSGVNEQFF. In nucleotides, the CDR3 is TGTGCCAGCAGCTTAGCCTCTGGTTCTGGCGTGAATGAGCAGTTCTTC.